Following are 9 T cell receptor beta chains from one sample sequenced in a study of blood T cells in healthy people across ages (dated by TCRdb to between 2014 and 2017). To prepare the library, 5' RACE was applied. Sequencing relied on an Illumina HiSeq 2500. A second roughly 6 to 12 cycle PCR used a sample-barcoded 5' primer and a J-beta primer mix. TCRdb's own reprocessing of the public reads used fastp at Q25 and MiXCR and kept productive beta chains. All rows with the same CDR3 protein become a single entry with the most common DNA and genes. The sample includes roughly 830,000 distinct CDR3 sequences, with 55% to 65% observed a single time. The top ten hold roughly a quarter of the sample. The sequenced sample was blood. These receptors were obtained from a man aged 25-40 years in good health.

The V call is TRBV6-5, the J call TRBJ2-7, with TRBD2 matching 8 bases. The J call is uncertain, as TRBJ2-5 better fits the DNA end. The CDR3 is made up of 14 amino acids. CDR1 and CDR2 from the germline V gene are MNHEY and SVGAGI. The CDR3, as DNA: TGTGCCAGCAGTCCCGGGGGGGGCAGGGAGACCCAGTACTTC. This sequence encodes CASSPGGGRETQYF.

The chain has TRBV7-3 and TRBJ2-1, with 10 nucleotides matching TRBD1. The CDR3 covers 15 residues. Losses at the gene ends were 4 bases for V and 7 bases for J; bases not matched to a gene: 7. Germline loops: CDR1 SGHTA, CDR2 FQGTGA. CDR3 in amino acids: CASSSGTGVRNEQFF. The CDR3 coding sequence is TGTGCCAGCAGCTCCGGGACAGGGGTCAGGAATGAGCAGTTCTTC.

The rearrangement links TRBV2 to TRBJ2-1; a weak D match, TRBD1 (6 bases). Germline assignment: CDR1 SNHLY and CDR2 FYNNEI. CDR3 length equals 15 residues. Trimming left V 6 bases short and J 1 base short, with 13 bases between. CDR3 sequence: CASSPVRGSYNEQFF. CDR3 bases: TGTGCCAGCAGCCCAGTCAGGGGATCCTACAATGAGCAGTTCTTC.

This chain uses TRBV14 with TRBJ2-1, with D possibly being TRBD1 (8 bases). The length of the CDR3 is 17 residues. Trimming cost V 0 bases and J 4 bases, with 16 bases left between them. Germline V CDR1 and CDR2: SGHDN, FVKESK. The CDR3 DNA reads as TGTGCCAGCAGCCAAGATCGACAGGGGAGGGGTTACAATGAGCAGTTCTTC. Its protein is CASSQDRQGRGYNEQFF.

The chain recombines TRBV6-6 with TRBJ2-7, with 11 bases identical to TRBD2. The J call is doubtful: the DNA matches TRBJ2-5 better. This CDR3 is 16 amino acids long. Germline lookup yields CDR1 MNHNY and CDR2 SVGAGI (reference sequence). The CDR3, as DNA: TGTGCCAGCACTTATATACTAGCGGGGGACCAAGAGACCCAGTACTTC. Protein sequence: CASTYILAGDQETQYF.

The chain joins TRBV5-1 to TRBJ2-5; 7 positions match TRBD2. The CDR3 sequence is 18 residues long. Trimming cost V 0 bases and J 5 bases; bases outside gene matches: 16. Germline-derived CDR1 and CDR2 are SGHRS and YFSETQ. The DNA of the CDR3 is TGCGCCAGCAGCTTGGAACGGGACTTCTTCCGGCGGGGGGAGACCCAGTACTTC. As protein: CASSLERDFFRRGETQYF.

The chain carries TRBV15 and TRBJ2-5; D call uncertain. This CDR3 is 12 amino acids long. Germline CDR1 is LNHNV and CDR2 is YYDKDF (reference sequence). The V end was cut by 4 bases, the J end by 0 bases, with 3 bases between. CDR3 in amino acids: CATSIYQETQYF. The CDR3 DNA reads as TGTGCCACCAGCATCTACCAAGAGACCCAGTACTTC.

This rearrangement joins TRBV12-3 or TRBV12-4 to TRBJ1-1; no definite D call. Trimming took 7 bases from V and 5 from J, leaving 11 bases between them. CDR3 length equals 12 residues. The CDR3 bases are TGTGCCAGCAAGAAGTGGGATACTGAAGCTTTCTTT. Translating it yields CASKKWDTEAFF.

CDR3 residues: CAISGSKGDYAPLHF. The DNA for the CDR3 is TGTGCCATCAGTGGGTCGAAAGGAGATTATGCACCCCTCCACTTT. The chain combines TRBV10-3 with TRBJ1-6; the D is unclear. Trimming stripped 4 bases from V and 11 bases from J, with 18 bases between. Germline CDR1 is ENHRY and CDR2 is SYGVKD. CDR3 length: 15 residues.